These T cell receptor beta chains were read from a single sample in a study of CD8+ T cells in alopecia areata. TCRdb's copy holds only in-frame clones and misses some; the assay was immunoSEQ multiplex PCR. The sample carries 150,000 to 200,000 clones, over 55% recorded once. Sequencing used CD4+ T cells sorted from blood, obtained at week 24, from a patient treated with tofacitinib. Receptors originate from a human donor with alopecia areata. Each CDR3 is given with its conserved first and last residue. Fields, in order: V gene, clone size, D gene, J gene, CDR3 length, CDR3 DNA, CDR3 protein. The D gene is left open where the match is weak. A clone size is listed for some rows: how often the clone was seen (once, few, many), or a class if it is expanded.

v_call: TRBV9; clone_size: NA; d_call: NA; j_call: TRBJ2-4; cdr3_length: 18; cdr3_nt: TGTGCCAGCAGCACCGGCCCCCGGACGGACTTAGCCAAAAACATTCAGTACTTC; cdr3_aa: CASSTGPRTDLAKNIQYF
v_call: TRBV6-1; clone_size: NA; d_call: NA; j_call: TRBJ2-5; cdr3_length: 12; cdr3_nt: TGTGCCAGCGAGGGAACAGGGGAGACCCAGTACTTC; cdr3_aa: CASEGTGETQYF
v_call: TRBV29-1; clone_size: NA; d_call: NA; j_call: TRBJ2-3; cdr3_length: 14; cdr3_nt: TGCAGCGCATCCGGGAAGGGGCCTTTGGATACGCAGTATTTT; cdr3_aa: CSASGKGPLDTQYF
v_call: TRBV7-2; clone_size: NA; d_call: NA; j_call: TRBJ2-5; cdr3_length: 14; cdr3_nt: TGTGCCAGCAGCTTAAGTAGTGATGGAGAGACCCAGTACTTC; cdr3_aa: CASSLSSDGETQYF
v_call: TRBV29-1; clone_size: NA; d_call: NA; j_call: TRBJ2-3; cdr3_length: 17; cdr3_nt: TGCAGCGTTGAAAGGGGTTCAGGCGGGGTAAGGGGAGATACGCAGTATTTT; cdr3_aa: CSVERGSGGVRGDTQYF
v_call: TRBV30; clone_size: few; d_call: NA; j_call: TRBJ2-7; cdr3_length: 10; cdr3_nt: TGTGCCTGGAGTAGCCAGATCATGGTTTTC; cdr3_aa: CAWSSQIMVF
v_call: TRBV5-6; clone_size: NA; d_call: TRBD1; j_call: TRBJ1-2; cdr3_length: 15; cdr3_nt: TGTGCCAGCAGCTCGGGACAGGGTCGCTACGATGGCTACACCTTC; cdr3_aa: CASSSGQGRYDGYTF
v_call: TRBV15; clone_size: NA; d_call: TRBD2; j_call: TRBJ2-3; cdr3_length: 20; cdr3_nt: TGTGCCACCAGCAGACCTCGGGGCTCGAATAGCGGGGGTATCACAGATACGCAGTATTTT; cdr3_aa: CATSRPRGSNSGGITDTQYF
v_call: TRBV7-7; clone_size: NA; d_call: NA; j_call: TRBJ2-2; cdr3_length: 14; cdr3_nt: TGTGCCAGCACCACAGGGCTTGCCACCGGGGAGCTGTTTTTT; cdr3_aa: CASTTGLATGELFF
v_call: TRBV29-1; clone_size: NA; d_call: NA; j_call: TRBJ2-5; cdr3_length: 9; cdr3_nt: TGCAGCGTTGGAGAGACCCAGTACTTC; cdr3_aa: CSVGETQYF
v_call: TRBV5-1; clone_size: NA; d_call: NA; j_call: TRBJ2-1; cdr3_length: 13; cdr3_nt: TGCGCCAGCAGTAACTCGACGGGCAATGAGCAGTTCTTC; cdr3_aa: CASSNSTGNEQFF
v_call: TRBV27; clone_size: NA; d_call: TRBD1; j_call: TRBJ1-2; cdr3_length: 15; cdr3_nt: TGTGCCAGCAGTTTAATGACAGGGGGCGCCTATGGCTACACCTTC; cdr3_aa: CASSLMTGGAYGYTF
v_call: TRBV29-1; clone_size: NA; d_call: TRBD2; j_call: TRBJ2-7; cdr3_length: 13; cdr3_nt: TGCAGCGGTAGACTAGCGGGGGGCTACGAGCAGTACTTC; cdr3_aa: CSGRLAGGYEQYF
v_call: TRBV9; clone_size: NA; d_call: NA; j_call: TRBJ1-6; cdr3_length: 14; cdr3_nt: TGTGCCAGCAGCGGTGGAGCCGCTAATTCACCCCTCCACTTT; cdr3_aa: CASSGGAANSPLHF
v_call: TRBV19; clone_size: NA; d_call: NA; j_call: TRBJ2-1; cdr3_length: 15; cdr3_nt: TGTGCCAGTAGTGCCTCCCAGGGAAACTACAATGAGCAGTTCTTC; cdr3_aa: CASSASQGNYNEQFF
v_call: TRBV6-1; clone_size: few; d_call: TRBD2; j_call: TRBJ2-1; cdr3_length: 16; cdr3_nt: TGTGCCAGCAGTGCGGTCAGCGGGGGATCCTACAATGAGCAGTTCTTC; cdr3_aa: CASSAVSGGSYNEQFF
v_call: TRBV6-1; clone_size: NA; d_call: TRBD1; j_call: TRBJ1-6; cdr3_length: 14; cdr3_nt: TGTGCCAGCAGTACAGGGACAGGGAATTCACCCCTCCACTTT; cdr3_aa: CASSTGTGNSPLHF
v_call: TRBV7-3; clone_size: NA; d_call: NA; j_call: TRBJ2-3; cdr3_length: 14; cdr3_nt: TGTGCCAGCAAATATTCCTTTGGCGCAGATACGCAGTATTTT; cdr3_aa: CASKYSFGADTQYF
v_call: TRBV19; clone_size: NA; d_call: NA; j_call: TRBJ1-6; cdr3_length: 16; cdr3_nt: TGTGCCAGTAGACCTCCGACAGGTTCCTATAATTCACCCCTCCACTTT; cdr3_aa: CASRPPTGSYNSPLHF
v_call: TRBV27; clone_size: NA; d_call: NA; j_call: TRBJ1-1; cdr3_length: 13; cdr3_nt: TGTGCCAGCAGTTTCCGAGAGAACACTGAAGCTTTCTTT; cdr3_aa: CASSFRENTEAFF
v_call: TRBV19; clone_size: NA; d_call: NA; j_call: TRBJ1-5; cdr3_length: 13; cdr3_nt: TGTGCCAGTAGTGGACAGACCAATCAGCCCCAGCATTTT; cdr3_aa: CASSGQTNQPQHF
v_call: TRBV6-1; clone_size: few; d_call: NA; j_call: TRBJ2-7; cdr3_length: 11; cdr3_nt: TGTGCCAGCAGCCGGGGGTACGAGCAGTACTTC; cdr3_aa: CASSRGYEQYF
v_call: TRBV5-4; clone_size: NA; d_call: TRBD2; j_call: TRBJ2-3; cdr3_length: 16; cdr3_nt: TGTGCCAGCAGCTCCGGACTAGCGGGGGGCACAGATACGCAGTATTTT; cdr3_aa: CASSSGLAGGTDTQYF
v_call: TRBV6-5; clone_size: few; d_call: NA; j_call: TRBJ1-2; cdr3_length: 12; cdr3_nt: TGTGCCAGCAGGACAGTTTCATATGGCTACACCTTC; cdr3_aa: CASRTVSYGYTF
v_call: TRBV6-5; clone_size: few; d_call: TRBD1; j_call: TRBJ2-7; cdr3_length: 15; cdr3_nt: TGTGCCAGCAGTTACTGGGGACAGGGAAAGGACGAGCAGTACTTC; cdr3_aa: CASSYWGQGKDEQYF
v_call: TRBV27; clone_size: NA; d_call: TRBD1; j_call: TRBJ1-2; cdr3_length: 15; cdr3_nt: TGTGCCAGCAGTTTAAGCGGGACAGGGACCTATGGCTACACCTTC; cdr3_aa: CASSLSGTGTYGYTF
v_call: TRBV30; clone_size: NA; d_call: TRBD2; j_call: TRBJ2-7; cdr3_length: 14; cdr3_nt: TGTGCCTGGACTCTAGCGGGGGGCCCTGGCGAGCAGTACTTC; cdr3_aa: CAWTLAGGPGEQYF
v_call: TRBV9; clone_size: NA; d_call: NA; j_call: TRBJ2-6; cdr3_length: 17; cdr3_nt: TGTGCCAGCAGCGTAGATGAAGGGACTTTTGGGGCCAACGTCCTGACTTTC; cdr3_aa: CASSVDEGTFGANVLTF
v_call: TRBV19; clone_size: NA; d_call: NA; j_call: TRBJ1-4; cdr3_length: 15; cdr3_nt: TGTGCCAGTAGCCCTAGCCCCGCAACTAATGAAAAACTGTTTTTT; cdr3_aa: CASSPSPATNEKLFF